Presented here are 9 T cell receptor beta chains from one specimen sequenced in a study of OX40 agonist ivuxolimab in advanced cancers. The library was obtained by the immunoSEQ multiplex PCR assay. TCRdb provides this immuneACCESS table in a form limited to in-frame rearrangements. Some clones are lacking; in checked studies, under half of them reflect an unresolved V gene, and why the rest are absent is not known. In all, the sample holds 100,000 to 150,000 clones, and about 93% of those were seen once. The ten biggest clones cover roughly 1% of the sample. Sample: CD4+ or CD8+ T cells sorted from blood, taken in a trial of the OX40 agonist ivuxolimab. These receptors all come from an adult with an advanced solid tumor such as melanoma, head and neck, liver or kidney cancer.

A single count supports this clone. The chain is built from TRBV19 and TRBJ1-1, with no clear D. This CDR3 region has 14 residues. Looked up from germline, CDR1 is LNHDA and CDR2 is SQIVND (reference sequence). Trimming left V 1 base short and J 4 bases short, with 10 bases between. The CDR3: CASSIAGFGTEAFF. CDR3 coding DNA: TGTGCCAGTAGTATAGCTGGGTTCGGCACTGAAGCTTTCTTT. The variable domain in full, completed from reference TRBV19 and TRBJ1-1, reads DGGITQSPKYLFRKEGQNVTLSCEQNLNHDAMYWYRQDPGQGLRLIYYSQIVNDFQKGDIAEGYSVSREKKESFPLTVTSAQKNPTAFYLCASSIAGFGTEAFFGQGTRLTVV.

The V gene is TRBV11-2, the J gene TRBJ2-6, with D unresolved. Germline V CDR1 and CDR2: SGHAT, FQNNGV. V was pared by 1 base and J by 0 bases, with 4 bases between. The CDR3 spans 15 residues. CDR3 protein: CASSLGASGANVLTF. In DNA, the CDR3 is TGTGCCAGCAGCTTAGGTGCCTCTGGGGCCAACGTCCTGACTTTC.

The CDR3 loop is CASSVSQPEDIQYF. Here the CDR3 DNA reads TGCGCCAGCAGCGTTTCCCAGCCAGAGGACATTCAGTACTTC. V usage is TRBV5-1 and J usage is TRBJ2-4, with D hard to call. The CDR3 loop spans 14 amino acids. The germline V and J ends were trimmed by 4 bases and 8 bases, with 16 bases remaining between them. Germline assignment: CDR1 SGHRS and CDR2 YFSETQ.

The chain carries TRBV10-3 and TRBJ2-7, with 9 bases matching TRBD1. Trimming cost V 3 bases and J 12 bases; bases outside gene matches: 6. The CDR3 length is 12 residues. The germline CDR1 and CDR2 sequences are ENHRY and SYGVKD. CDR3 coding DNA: TGTGCCATCAGTGACCCGGGACAGGGAGGGTACTTC. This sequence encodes CAISDPGQGGYF.

CDR3 nucleotide sequence: TGTGCCAGCAGTATCACAAGCCCTGACTACGAGCAGTACTTC. Protein product: CASSITSPDYEQYF. The chain carries TRBV6-6 and TRBJ2-7; no firm D call. This CDR3 spans 14 amino acids. V lost 5 bases, J lost 3 bases, and 14 bases lay in between. CDR1 is MNHNY, CDR2 SVGAGI, per germline (reference sequence).

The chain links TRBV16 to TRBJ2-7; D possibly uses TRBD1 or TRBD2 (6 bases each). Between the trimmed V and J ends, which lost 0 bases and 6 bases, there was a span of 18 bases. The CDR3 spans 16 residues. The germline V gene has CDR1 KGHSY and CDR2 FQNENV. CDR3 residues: CASSQSGGRHTGEQYF. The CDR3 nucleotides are TGTGCCAGCAGCCAATCCGGGGGCAGACACACAGGCGAGCAGTACTTC.

DNA of the CDR3: TGTGCCAGCAGCGTAACTGGATCAACCTACGAGCAGTACTTC. It translates to CASSVTGSTYEQYF. The rearrangement links TRBV9 to TRBJ2-7; D gene unclear. From germline, CDR1 is SGDLS and CDR2 YYNGEE. CDR3 length equals 14 residues. Between the trimmed V and J ends, which lost 1 base and 2 bases, there was a span of 10 bases.

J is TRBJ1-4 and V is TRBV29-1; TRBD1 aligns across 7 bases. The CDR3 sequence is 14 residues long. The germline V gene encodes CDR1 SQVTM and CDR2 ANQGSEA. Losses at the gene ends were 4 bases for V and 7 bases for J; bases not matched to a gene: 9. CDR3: CSVAPDRAPEKLFF. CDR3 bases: TGCAGCGTTGCCCCAGACAGGGCCCCTGAAAAACTGTTTTTT. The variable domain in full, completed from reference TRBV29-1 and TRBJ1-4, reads SAVISQKPSRDICQRGTSLTIQCQVDSQVTMMFWYRQQPGQSLTLIATANQGSEATYESGFVIDKFPISRPNLTFSTLTVSNMSPEDSSIYLCSVAPDRAPEKLFFGSGTQLSVL.

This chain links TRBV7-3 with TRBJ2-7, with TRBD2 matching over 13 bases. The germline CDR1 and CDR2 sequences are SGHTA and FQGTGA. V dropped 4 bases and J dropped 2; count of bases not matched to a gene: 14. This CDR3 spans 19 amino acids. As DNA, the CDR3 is TGTGCCAGCAGCTCAAGACTAGCGGGAGGCGTAGGTCCCCCCTACGAGCAGTACTTC. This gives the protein CASSSRLAGGVGPPYEQYF.